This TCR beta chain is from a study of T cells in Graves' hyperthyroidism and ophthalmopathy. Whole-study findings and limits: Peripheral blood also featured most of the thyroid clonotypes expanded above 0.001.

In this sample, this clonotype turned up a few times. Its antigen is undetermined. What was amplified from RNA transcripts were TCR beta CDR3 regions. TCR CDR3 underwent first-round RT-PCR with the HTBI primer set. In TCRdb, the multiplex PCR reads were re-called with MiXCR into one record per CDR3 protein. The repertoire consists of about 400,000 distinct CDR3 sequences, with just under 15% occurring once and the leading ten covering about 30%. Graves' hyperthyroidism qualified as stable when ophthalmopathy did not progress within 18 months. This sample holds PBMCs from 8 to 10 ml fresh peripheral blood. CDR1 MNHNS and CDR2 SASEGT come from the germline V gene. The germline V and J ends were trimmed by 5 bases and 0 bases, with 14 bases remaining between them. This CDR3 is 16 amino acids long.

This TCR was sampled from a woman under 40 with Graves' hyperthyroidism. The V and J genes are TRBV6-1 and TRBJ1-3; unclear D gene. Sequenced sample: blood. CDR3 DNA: TGTGCCAGCAGTTCTATTATCACTAGCTCTGGAAACACCATATATTTT. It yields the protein CASSSIITSSGNTIYF.